This T cell receptor beta chain was sequenced for a study of neurological immune-mediated disorders. This clonotype was recorded many times. What it binds is not known. Findings and limits, study-wide: No sharing of CDR3 amino acid sequences was observed among expanded clones across subjects, suggesting private repertoires in all groups.

The time point was: longitudinal time-point 1 (baseline). The unsorted libraries had their origin in 2 million PBMCs stored at -80 C. The CDR3 length is 15 residues. The germline V gene encodes CDR1 SGHRS and CDR2 YFSETQ. V lost 1 base to trimming and J lost 7 bases; unmatched junction nucleotides: 6. The cDNA came from 5'RACE with 10-nucleotide random UMIs. TCRdb reprocessed the 5' RACE reads via MiXCR and lists one record per CDR3 protein. The data hold some 77,000 distinct CDR3 sequences, with roughly 15% observed a single time. V is TRBV5-1 and J is TRBJ2-2; 8 nucleotides align to TRBD1. Sequencing used PBMCs. The origin of this receptor is a female donor with HTLV-1-associated myelopathy (HAM/TSP). In nucleotides, the CDR3 is TGCGCCAGCAGCTTGCGCCAGGGGGCCGGCGGGGAGCTGTTTTTT. Protein: CASSLRQGAGGELFF.